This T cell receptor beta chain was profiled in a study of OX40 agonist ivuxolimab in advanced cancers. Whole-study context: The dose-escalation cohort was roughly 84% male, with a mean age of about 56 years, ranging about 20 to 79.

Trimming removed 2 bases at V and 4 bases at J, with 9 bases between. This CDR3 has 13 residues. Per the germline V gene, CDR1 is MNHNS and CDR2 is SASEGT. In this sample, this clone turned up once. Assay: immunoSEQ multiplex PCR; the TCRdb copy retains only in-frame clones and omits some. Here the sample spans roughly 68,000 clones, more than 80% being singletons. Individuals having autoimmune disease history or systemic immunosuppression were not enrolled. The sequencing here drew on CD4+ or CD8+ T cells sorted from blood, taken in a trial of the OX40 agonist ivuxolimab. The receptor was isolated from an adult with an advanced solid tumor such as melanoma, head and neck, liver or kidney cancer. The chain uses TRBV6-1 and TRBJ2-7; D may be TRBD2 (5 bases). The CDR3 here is CASSEISGYEQYF. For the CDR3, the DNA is TGTGCCAGCAGTGAAATCTCGGGGTACGAGCAGTACTTC.